The entry that follows covers one T cell receptor (beta chain) sequence. What it binds is not known. The study ran its PCR with 60 Vbeta and 13 Jbeta primers. In the original workflow: In a later analysis, of some 80 million unique beta chains, roughly 10 million appeared in at least two donors. Profiled with immunoSEQ multiplex PCR; TCRdb holds only in-frame clones, not every one. Clone size and the V and J calls come from that table; the DNA yielded D and trimming. The sample has roughly 160,000 clones, 80% seen once; the top ten hold roughly 1.3%. These data belong to a study of cytomegalovirus exposure and HLA in healthy donors. Study-level results: In a later analysis, HLA-associated beta chains showed higher expansion and lower generation probabilities than comparable chains. The availability of immune exposure information extended only to CMV serostatus.

Germline assignment: CDR1 MDHEN and CDR2 SYDVKM. Trimming stripped 6 bases from V and 3 bases from J, with 9 bases between. This CDR3 region has 13 residues. The chain carries TRBV28 and TRBJ1-5; weak D call: TRBD1 (6 bases). Sequencing was performed on PBMCs. The receptor was derived from a woman aged 50 to 60 in good health and CMV-seronegative. CDR3 amino acids: CASRRTANQPQHF. DNA of the CDR3: TGTGCCAGCAGAAGGACAGCCAATCAGCCCCAGCATTTT.